This TCR beta chain stems from a study of patients and donors after allogeneic stem cell transplantation. This clonotype came up many times. MiXCR, run by TCRdb on the RT-PCR reads, gives a single entry per CDR3 protein. The table has fewer than 60,000 distinct CDR3 sequences, 13% seen once. Trimming took 0 bases from V and 4 from J, leaving 18 bases between them. The CDR3 extends over 17 amino acids. The germline gives CDR1 SGHTA, CDR2 FQGNSA. The clonotype comes from a human donor who was either an allogeneic HSCT recipient or a stem cell or donor lymphocyte infusion donor (not recorded which). It is not recorded whose cells these are; they may come from a transplant donor. The genes are TRBV7-2 and TRBJ1-2, with D perhaps matching TRBD1 (6 bases). The sequencing sample was made of blood, either unsorted or a sorted T cell fraction (not recorded which). CDR3 nucleotides: TGTGCCAGCAGCTTAGCGAGTTGGGCCGGGGGCGGCTATGGCTACACCTTC. Amino acid sequence: CASSLASWAGGGYGYTF.